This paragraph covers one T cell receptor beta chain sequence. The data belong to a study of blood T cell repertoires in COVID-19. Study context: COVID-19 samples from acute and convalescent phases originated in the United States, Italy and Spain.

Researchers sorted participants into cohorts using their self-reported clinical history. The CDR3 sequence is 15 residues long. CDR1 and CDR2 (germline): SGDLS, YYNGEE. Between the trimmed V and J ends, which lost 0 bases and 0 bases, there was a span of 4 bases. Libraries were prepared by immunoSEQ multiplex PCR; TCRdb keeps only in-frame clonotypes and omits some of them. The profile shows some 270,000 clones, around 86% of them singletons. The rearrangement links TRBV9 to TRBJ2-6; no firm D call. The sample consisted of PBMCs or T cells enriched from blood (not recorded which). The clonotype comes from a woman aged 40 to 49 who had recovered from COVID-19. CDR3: CASSVDYSGANVLTF. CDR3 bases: TGTGCCAGCAGCGTAGACTACTCTGGGGCCAACGTCCTGACTTTC. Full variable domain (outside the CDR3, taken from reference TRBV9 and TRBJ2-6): DSGVTQTPKHLITATGQRVTLRCSPRSGDLSVYWYQQSLDQGLQFLIQYYNGEERAKGNILERFSAQQFPDLHSELNLSSLELGDSALYFCASSVDYSGANVLTFGAGSRLTVL.